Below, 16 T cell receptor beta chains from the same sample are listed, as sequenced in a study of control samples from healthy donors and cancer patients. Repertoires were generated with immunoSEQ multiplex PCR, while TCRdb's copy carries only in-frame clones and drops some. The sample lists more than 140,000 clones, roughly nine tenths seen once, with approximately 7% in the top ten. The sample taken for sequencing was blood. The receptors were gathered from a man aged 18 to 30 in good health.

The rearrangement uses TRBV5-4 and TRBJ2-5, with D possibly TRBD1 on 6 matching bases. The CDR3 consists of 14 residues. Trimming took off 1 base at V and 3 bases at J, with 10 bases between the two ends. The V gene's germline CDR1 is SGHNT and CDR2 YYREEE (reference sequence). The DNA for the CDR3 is TGTGCCAGCAGCTTGAACAGGGAGAAAGAGACCCAGTACTTC. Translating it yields CASSLNREKETQYF. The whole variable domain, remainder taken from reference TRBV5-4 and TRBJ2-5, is ETGVTQSPTHLIKTRGQQVTLRCSSQSGHNTVSWYQQALGQGPQFIFQYYREEENGRGNFPPRFSGLQFPNYSSELNVNALELDDSALYLCASSLNREKETQYFGPGTRLLVL.

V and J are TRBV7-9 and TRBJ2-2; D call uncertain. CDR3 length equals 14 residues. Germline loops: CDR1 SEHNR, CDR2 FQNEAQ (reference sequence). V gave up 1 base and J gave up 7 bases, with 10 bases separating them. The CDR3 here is CASSLGVTHGELFF. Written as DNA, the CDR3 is TGTGCCAGCAGCTTAGGGGTGACTCACGGGGAGCTGTTTTTT.

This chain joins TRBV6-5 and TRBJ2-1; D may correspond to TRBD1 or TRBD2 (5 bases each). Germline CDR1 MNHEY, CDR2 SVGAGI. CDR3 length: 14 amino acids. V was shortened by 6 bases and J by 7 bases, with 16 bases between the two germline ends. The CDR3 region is CASRGEGPGNEQFF. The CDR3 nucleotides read TGTGCCAGCAGAGGGGAAGGTCCGGGGAATGAGCAGTTCTTC.

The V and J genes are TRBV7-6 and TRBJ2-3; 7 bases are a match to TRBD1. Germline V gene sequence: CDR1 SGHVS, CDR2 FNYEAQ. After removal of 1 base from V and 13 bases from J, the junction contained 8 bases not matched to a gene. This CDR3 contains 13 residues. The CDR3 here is CASSLGRTGLKYF. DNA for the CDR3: TGTGCCAGCAGCTTAGGGAGGACAGGTCTAAAGTATTTT.

CDR3 protein: CASSQDTVNSPLHF. DNA for the CDR3: TGTGCCAGCAGCCAAGATACGGTTAATTCACCCCTCCACTTT. The chain uses TRBV14 and TRBJ1-6, with D hard to call. The germline gives CDR1 SGHDN, CDR2 FVKESK. Trimming took 0 bases from V and 6 from J, leaving 6 bases between them. This CDR3 is 14 amino acids long.

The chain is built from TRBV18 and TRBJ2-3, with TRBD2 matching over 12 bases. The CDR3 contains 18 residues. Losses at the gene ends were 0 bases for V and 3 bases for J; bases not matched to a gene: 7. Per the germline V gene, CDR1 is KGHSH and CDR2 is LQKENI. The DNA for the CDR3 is TGTGCCAGCTCACCACCAAGGTACACTAGCGGGGGGACAGATACGCAGTATTTT. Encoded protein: CASSPPRYTSGGTDTQYF.

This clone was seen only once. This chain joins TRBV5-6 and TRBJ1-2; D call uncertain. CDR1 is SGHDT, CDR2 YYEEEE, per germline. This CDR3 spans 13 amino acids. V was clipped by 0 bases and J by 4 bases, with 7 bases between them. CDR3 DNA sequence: TGTGCCAGCAGCTTGGGCTGGGGCTATGGCTACACCTTC. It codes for CASSLGWGYGYTF.

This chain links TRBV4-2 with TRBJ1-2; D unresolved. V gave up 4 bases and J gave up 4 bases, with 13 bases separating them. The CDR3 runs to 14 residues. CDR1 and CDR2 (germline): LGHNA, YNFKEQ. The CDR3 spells CASSPGQQIYGYTF. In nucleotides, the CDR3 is TGTGCCAGCAGCCCAGGCCAGCAGATCTATGGCTACACCTTC.

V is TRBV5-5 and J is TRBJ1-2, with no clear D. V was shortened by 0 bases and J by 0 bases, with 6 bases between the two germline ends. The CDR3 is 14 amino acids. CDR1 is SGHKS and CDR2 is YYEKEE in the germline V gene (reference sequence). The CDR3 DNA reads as TGTGCCAGCAGCTTGGGACTTACTAACTATGGCTACACCTTC. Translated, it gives CASSLGLTNYGYTF.

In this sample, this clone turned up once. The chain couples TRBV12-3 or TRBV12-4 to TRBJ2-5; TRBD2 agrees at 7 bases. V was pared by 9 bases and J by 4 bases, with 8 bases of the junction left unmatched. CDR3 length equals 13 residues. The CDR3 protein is CASGREVVETQYF. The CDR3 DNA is TGTGCCAGTGGGAGGGAAGTCGTAGAGACCCAGTACTTC.

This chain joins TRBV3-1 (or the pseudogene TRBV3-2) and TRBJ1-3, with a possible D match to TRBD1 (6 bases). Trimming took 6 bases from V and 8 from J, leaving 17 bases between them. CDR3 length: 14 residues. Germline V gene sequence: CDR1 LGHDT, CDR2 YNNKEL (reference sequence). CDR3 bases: TGTGCCAGCAGTCCCGGACCGGGGGCGGACACCATATATTTT. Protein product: CASSPGPGADTIYF.

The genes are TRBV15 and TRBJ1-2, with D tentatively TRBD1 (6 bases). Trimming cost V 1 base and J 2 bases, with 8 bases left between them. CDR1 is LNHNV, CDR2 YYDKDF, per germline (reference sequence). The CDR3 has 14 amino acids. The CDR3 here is CATSRVDRNYGYTF. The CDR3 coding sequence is TGTGCCACCAGCAGAGTAGACAGGAACTATGGCTACACCTTC.

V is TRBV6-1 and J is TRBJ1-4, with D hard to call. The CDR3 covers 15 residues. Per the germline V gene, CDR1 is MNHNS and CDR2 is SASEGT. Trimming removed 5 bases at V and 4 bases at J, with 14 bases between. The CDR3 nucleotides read TGTGCCAGCAGTTCGTCAAGGGTTCTTAATGAAAAACTGTTTTTT. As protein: CASSSSRVLNEKLFF.

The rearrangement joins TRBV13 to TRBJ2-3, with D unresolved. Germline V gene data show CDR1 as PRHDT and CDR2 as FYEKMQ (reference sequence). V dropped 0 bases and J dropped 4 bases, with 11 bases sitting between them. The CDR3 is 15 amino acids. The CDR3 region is CASSLGPRSADTQYF. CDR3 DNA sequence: TGTGCCAGCAGCTTAGGTCCCCGGAGCGCAGATACGCAGTATTTT.

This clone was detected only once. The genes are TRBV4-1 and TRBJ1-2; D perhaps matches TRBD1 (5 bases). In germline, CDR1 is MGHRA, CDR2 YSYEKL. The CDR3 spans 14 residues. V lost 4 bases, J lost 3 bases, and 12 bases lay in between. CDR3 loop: CASSPAQGYYGYTF. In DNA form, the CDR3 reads TGCGCCAGCAGCCCAGCGCAGGGCTACTATGGCTACACCTTC.

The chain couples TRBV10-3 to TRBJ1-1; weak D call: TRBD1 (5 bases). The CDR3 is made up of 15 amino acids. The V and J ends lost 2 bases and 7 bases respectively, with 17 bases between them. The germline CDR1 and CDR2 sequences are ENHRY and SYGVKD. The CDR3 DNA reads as TGTGCCATCAGTGAGGCCCGGACGGGACGATTTGAAGCTTTCTTT. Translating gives CAISEARTGRFEAFF.